What follows are 18 T cell receptor beta chains derived from one specimen sequenced in a study of blood T cell repertoires in COVID-19. Repertoires were generated with immunoSEQ multiplex PCR, while TCRdb's copy carries only in-frame clones and drops some. Of 180,000 or so clones in the sample, more than 70% were seen once. The sequencing input was PBMCs or T cells enriched from blood (not recorded which). These receptors all come from a woman under 40 who had recovered from COVID-19.

Here the CDR3 DNA reads TGTGCCAGCAGTTTTCAGGGGACGCAGTATTTT. Translating it yields CASSFQGTQYF. The chain combines TRBV27 with TRBJ2-3, with a weak D call TRBD1 (6 bases). This CDR3 is 11 amino acids long. The V end lost 3 bases, the J end lost 9 bases, and 7 bases lay between the germline ends. Germline V gene sequence: CDR1 MNHEY, CDR2 SMNVEV (reference sequence).

The chain carries TRBV29-1 and TRBJ2-1; TRBD2 aligns across 7 bases. The CDR3 has 15 residues. The V gene end was trimmed by 1 base and the J gene end by 6 bases; junction bases not matched to a gene: 9. Germline V gene sequence: CDR1 SQVTM, CDR2 ANQGSEA. This chain's CDR3 is CSVEARGSTGNEQFF. CDR3 sequence (DNA): TGCAGCGTTGAAGCACGCGGGAGTACGGGCAATGAGCAGTTCTTC.

The chain uses TRBV5-1 and TRBJ1-2; unclear D gene. Germline-derived CDR1 and CDR2 are SGHRS and YFSETQ. The CDR3 length is 12 residues. V lost 5 bases to trimming and J lost 8 bases, with 13 bases between them. The CDR3: CASSTGDGGYTF. For the CDR3, the DNA is TGCGCCAGCAGTACGGGTGATGGGGGCTACACCTTC.

The chain's CDR3 is CASSHDRQGAKTYEQYF. The CDR3 DNA sequence: TGTGCCAGCAGCCACGACCGACAGGGGGCAAAGACCTACGAGCAGTACTTC. The V and J genes are TRBV3-1 (or the pseudogene TRBV3-2) and TRBJ2-7, with 10 nucleotides matching TRBD1. The CDR3 loop spans 17 amino acids. The junction had 10 bases not matched to a gene; V was cut back by 3 bases and J by 2 bases. Germline CDR1 is LGHDT and CDR2 is YNNKEL (reference sequence).

The chain is built from TRBV30 and TRBJ1-1; TRBD1 is a possible D gene (5 bases). The V end lost 6 bases, the J end lost 6 bases, and 17 bases lay between the germline ends. Germline V gene sequence: CDR1 GTSNPN, CDR2 SVGIG (reference sequence). The CDR3 length is 13 residues. CDR3 region: CACDEQGYAEAFF. DNA for the CDR3: TGTGCCTGCGATGAGCAGGGATACGCTGAAGCTTTCTTT. Complete variable domain (other parts from reference TRBV30 and TRBJ1-1): SQTIHQWPATLVQPVGSPLSLECTVEGTSNPNLYWYRQAAGRGLQLLFYSVGIGQISSEVPQNLSASRPQDRQFILSSKKLLLSDSGFYLCACDEQGYAEAFFGQGTRLTVV.

The chain combines TRBV6-4 with TRBJ2-1; D is unclear. This CDR3 is 15 amino acids long. Trimming cost V 4 bases and J 6 bases, with 16 bases left between them. The germline V gene encodes CDR1 MRHNA and CDR2 SNTAGT. The CDR3: CASSALSTFSNEQFF. The CDR3 nucleotides read TGTGCCAGCAGTGCCTTGTCGACTTTTTCCAATGAGCAGTTCTTC.

V is TRBV24-1 and J is TRBJ2-5; TRBD2 might be the D (5 bases). The CDR3 has 11 amino acids. V was shortened by 6 bases and J by 4 bases, with 5 bases between the two germline ends. Germline loops: CDR1 KGHDR, CDR2 SFDVKD. CDR3 protein: CATSSGETQYF. The CDR3 DNA reads as TGTGCCACCAGTAGCGGAGAGACCCAGTACTTC.

The V call is TRBV5-6, the J call TRBJ1-2, with D maybe TRBD1 (6 bases). V was clipped by 1 base and J by 3 bases, with 10 bases between them. This CDR3 has 14 residues. CDR1 and CDR2 (germline): SGHDT, YYEEEE. The CDR3 protein is CASSLSSGDYGYTF. CDR3 DNA sequence: TGTGCCAGCAGCTTGTCCTCAGGGGACTATGGCTACACCTTC.

The chain uses TRBV6-2 or TRBV6-3 and TRBJ1-5; 7 bases fit TRBD1. Losses at the gene ends were 5 bases for V and 3 bases for J; bases not matched to a gene: 13. Germline CDR1 MNHEY, CDR2 SVGEGT. The CDR3 is 17 residues long. CDR3 sequence reads: CASSEPQGVEVNQPQHF. DNA for the CDR3: TGTGCCAGCAGTGAGCCTCAGGGGGTAGAAGTCAATCAGCCCCAGCATTTT.

The chain is built from TRBV2 and TRBJ1-2, with TRBD1 as a possible D gene (5 bases). V gave up 3 bases and J gave up 2 bases, with 13 bases separating them. CDR3 length: 15 residues. Germline V gene data show CDR1 as SNHLY and CDR2 as FYNNEI. CDR3 DNA: TGTGCCAGCAGTGAGGCAGGGATATTGAACTATGGCTACACCTTC. It yields the protein CASSEAGILNYGYTF.

The chain carries TRBV28 and TRBJ1-6; 7 positions agree with TRBD1. Unmatched junction bases numbered 5, after V lost 4 bases and J lost 5 bases. Germline V CDR1 and CDR2: MDHEN, SYDVKM. The CDR3 spans 15 residues. In nucleotides, the CDR3 is TGTGCCAGCAGTTCGACAGGGAGTAATAATTCACCCCTCCACTTT. It encodes CASSSTGSNNSPLHF.

The chain is built from TRBV27 and TRBJ1-1; 8 bases agree with TRBD1. CDR1 is MNHEY and CDR2 is SMNVEV in the germline V gene (reference sequence). The CDR3 contains 14 residues. J was trimmed by 1 base and V by 4 bases; bases with no gene match: 2. The CDR3 DNA is TGTGCCAGCAGTTGGGGGACAGGGAACACTGAAGCTTTCTTT. This codes for CASSWGTGNTEAFF.

The rearrangement joins TRBV9 to TRBJ2-6; D gene unclear. The length of the CDR3 is 18 residues. From germline, CDR1 is SGDLS and CDR2 YYNGEE. V gave up 0 bases and J gave up 2 bases, with 15 bases separating them. The CDR3 reads CASSVAPSPKTGANVLTF. The CDR3 DNA is TGTGCCAGCAGCGTAGCCCCTTCTCCTAAAACTGGGGCCAACGTCCTGACTTTC.

The chain employs TRBV3-1 (or the pseudogene TRBV3-2) and TRBJ2-2; the D gene is possibly TRBD1 (5 bases). Germline-derived CDR1 and CDR2 are LGHDT and YNNKEL (reference sequence). This CDR3 is 13 amino acids long. The V and J ends lost 5 bases and 5 bases respectively, with 9 bases between them. In DNA, the CDR3 is TGTGCCAGCAGCGGTAGGGGAACCGGGGAGCTGTTTTTT. Translating gives CASSGRGTGELFF.

The chain joins TRBV6-2 or TRBV6-3 to TRBJ1-1; D unclear. Trimming took 6 bases from V and 1 from J, leaving 9 bases between them. Germline CDR1 reads MNHEY; CDR2 reads SVGEGT. The CDR3 extends over 13 amino acids. The CDR3 nucleotides are TGTGCCAGCAGCCGCACTGAGAACACTGAAGCTTTCTTT. Protein: CASSRTENTEAFF.

V and J are TRBV28 and TRBJ2-1, with 15 positions matching TRBD2. This CDR3 region has 22 residues. In germline, CDR1 is MDHEN, CDR2 SYDVKM. V gave up 3 bases and J gave up 5 bases; unmatched junction bases: 20. CDR3 DNA: TGTGCCAGCAGTTTTTCGGGAGGTACCGGGACTAGCGGGAGGAGGGGGCACAATGAGCAGTTCTTC. Translating it yields CASSFSGGTGTSGRRGHNEQFF.

This chain uses TRBV19 with TRBJ2-5, with D tentatively TRBD1 (7 bases). The CDR3 runs 15 residues. The germline V gene encodes CDR1 LNHDA and CDR2 SQIVND (reference sequence). V was shortened by 4 bases and J by 1 base, with 13 bases between the two germline ends. The CDR3 nucleotides read TGTGCCAGTAGTAAATCGCGGGACAGCCAAGAGACCCAGTACTTC. It specifies CASSKSRDSQETQYF.

The V gene is TRBV7-3, the J gene TRBJ2-1, with D possibly matching TRBD2 (6 bases). Germline CDR1 SGHTA, CDR2 FQGTGA. Trimming removed 3 bases from V and 2 bases from J, with 11 bases in between. There are 15 residues in the CDR3. The CDR3 loop reads CASSFDRGTYNEQFF. The CDR3 nucleotides read TGTGCCAGCAGCTTCGATCGGGGGACCTACAATGAGCAGTTCTTC.